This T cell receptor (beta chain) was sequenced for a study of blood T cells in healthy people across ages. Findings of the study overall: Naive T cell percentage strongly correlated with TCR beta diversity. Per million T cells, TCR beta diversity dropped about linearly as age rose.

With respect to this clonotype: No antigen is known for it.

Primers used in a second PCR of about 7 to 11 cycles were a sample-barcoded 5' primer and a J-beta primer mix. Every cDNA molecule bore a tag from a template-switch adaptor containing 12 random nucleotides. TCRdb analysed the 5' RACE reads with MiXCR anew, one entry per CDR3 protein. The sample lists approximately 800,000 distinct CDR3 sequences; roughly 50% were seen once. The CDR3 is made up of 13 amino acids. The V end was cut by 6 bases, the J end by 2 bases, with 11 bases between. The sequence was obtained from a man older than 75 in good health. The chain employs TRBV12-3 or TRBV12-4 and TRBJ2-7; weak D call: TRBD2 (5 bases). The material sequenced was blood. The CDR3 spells CASRRRAAYEQYF. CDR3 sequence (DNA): TGTGCCAGCAGGAGGCGGGCGGCCTACGAGCAGTACTTC.